The 2 T cell receptor beta chains below were found in one sample sequenced in a study of T-cell reconstitution after alpha-beta-depleted transplantation in children. Preparation of the TCRbeta library used unique molecular identifiers. MiXCR was run by TCRdb on the PCR reads, yielding one entry per CDR3 protein. The table lists about 210,000 distinct CDR3 sequences, approximately 19% of them singletons. The sample consisted of PBMCs, mostly from graft donor cells, taken 360 days after TCRalphabeta/CD19-depleted stem cell transplant. These receptors were taken from a male patient between 2 and 15 years old who had a stem cell transplant for acute lymphoblastic leukemia, so the T cells may come from the graft donor.

In this sample, this clonotype turned up a few times. The chain recombines TRBV4-3 with TRBJ2-3, with 11 bases that match TRBD2. Germline V gene data show CDR1 as LGHNA and CDR2 as YSLEER. The CDR3 runs to 15 residues. V trimming: 4 bases; J trimming: 6 bases; junction bases outside the gene matches: 6. DNA for the CDR3: TGCGCCAGCAGCCGTTATGCTAGCGGGGGGGATACGCAGTATTTT. Residues: CASSRYASGGDTQYF.

This clonotype was recorded a few times. The chain has TRBV20-1 and TRBJ2-7; D call uncertain. The germline V gene has CDR1 DFQATT and CDR2 SNEGSKA (reference sequence). This CDR3 contains 12 residues. Deletions cut 6 bases from V and 6 bases from J, with 15 bases between. The CDR3 loop is CSAARVVSEQYF. For the CDR3, the DNA is TGCAGTGCCGCAAGGGTGGTCAGCGAGCAGTACTTC.